This is a list of T cell receptor beta chains from one sample in a study of cytomegalovirus exposure and HLA in healthy donors. The data were produced by immunoSEQ multiplex PCR, yet TCRdb's version contains in-frame clones alone and is incomplete. The sample holds tens of thousands of clones, approximately 94% seen once. The source material was PBMCs. The receptors were gathered from a man in his late teens or twenties in good health and CMV-seropositive. The CDR3 runs from the conserved cysteine through the conserved F or W. The order of the fields is J gene, V gene, clone size, D gene, CDR3 protein, CDR3 DNA. A D gene is named only where the DNA matches it firmly. Not all rows give a size; the values are once, few, many and, for expanded clones, a class.

j_gene: TRBJ1-2; v_gene: TRBV29-1; abundance: .; d_gene: .; CDR3aa: CSVVSGSYGYTF; CDR3nt: TGCAGCGTTGTGTCAGGTTCCTATGGCTACACCTTC
j_gene: TRBJ1-1; v_gene: TRBV27; abundance: .; d_gene: .; CDR3aa: CASSLSQGGTTEAFF; CDR3nt: TGTGCCAGCAGTTTGAGTCAGGGAGGAACCACTGAAGCTTTCTTT
j_gene: TRBJ2-1; v_gene: TRBV5-6; abundance: .; d_gene: TRBD2; CDR3aa: CASSTIAGGRAVPFF; CDR3nt: TGTGCCAGCAGCACGATAGCGGGGGGGCGTGCGGTACCGTTCTTC
j_gene: TRBJ2-3; v_gene: TRBV5-1; abundance: .; d_gene: TRBD2; CDR3aa: CASSPWRGATQYF; CDR3nt: TGCGCCAGCAGCCCCTGGCGGGGGGCCACGCAGTATTTT
j_gene: TRBJ2-3; v_gene: TRBV2; abundance: .; d_gene: .; CDR3aa: CASRQQGKSTDTQYF; CDR3nt: TGTGCCAGCAGACAACAGGGAAAAAGCACAGATACGCAGTATTTT
j_gene: TRBJ2-2; v_gene: TRBV4-1; abundance: .; d_gene: .; CDR3aa: CASSQRPGVNTGELFF; CDR3nt: TGCGCCAGCAGCCAACGTCCGGGGGTTAACACCGGGGAGCTGTTTTTT
j_gene: TRBJ1-4; v_gene: TRBV5-1; abundance: .; d_gene: TRBD1; CDR3aa: CASSRTTGAPMEKLFF; CDR3nt: TGCGCCAGCAGCAGGACTACAGGGGCCCCGATGGAAAAACTGTTTTTT
j_gene: TRBJ2-5; v_gene: TRBV27; abundance: .; d_gene: .; CDR3aa: CALTEGGRETQYF; CDR3nt: TGTGCACTTACGGAGGGGGGGCGAGAGACCCAGTACTTC
j_gene: TRBJ2-1; v_gene: TRBV11-2; abundance: .; d_gene: TRBD1; CDR3aa: CASSGDSLYNEQFF; CDR3nt: TGTGCCAGCAGCGGGGACAGCCTCTACAATGAGCAGTTCTTC
j_gene: TRBJ1-2; v_gene: TRBV5-6; abundance: .; d_gene: TRBD1; CDR3aa: CASSLEGTGIYGYTF; CDR3nt: TGTGCCAGCAGCTTGGAAGGGACAGGAATCTATGGCTACACCTTC
j_gene: TRBJ1-5; v_gene: TRBV23-1; abundance: .; d_gene: .; CDR3aa: CASRRGDPYSNQPQHF; CDR3nt: TGCGCCAGCAGACGGGGAGATCCCTATAGCAATCAGCCCCAGCATTTT
j_gene: TRBJ2-1; v_gene: TRBV2; abundance: .; d_gene: .; CDR3aa: CASSEATGSYNEQFF; CDR3nt: TGTGCCAGCAGTGAAGCCACCGGCTCCTACAATGAGCAGTTCTTC
j_gene: TRBJ2-5; v_gene: TRBV10-3; abundance: .; d_gene: .; CDR3aa: CAISESGSQETQYF; CDR3nt: TGTGCCATCAGTGAAAGTGGGAGCCAAGAGACCCAGTACTTC
j_gene: TRBJ1-3; v_gene: TRBV6-6; abundance: .; d_gene: TRBD1; CDR3aa: CASSLQGATGNTIYF; CDR3nt: TGTGCCAGCAGTTTACAGGGGGCAACTGGAAACACCATATATTTT
j_gene: TRBJ2-7; v_gene: TRBV10-1; abundance: .; d_gene: TRBD2; CDR3aa: CASSSSSGGTYEQYF; CDR3nt: TGCGCCAGCAGTTCCTCTAGCGGGGGTACCTACGAGCAGTACTTC
j_gene: TRBJ2-2; v_gene: TRBV5-1; abundance: once; d_gene: .; CDR3aa: CASTPNTGELFF; CDR3nt: TGCGCCAGCACCCCAAACACCGGGGAGCTGTTTTTT
j_gene: TRBJ2-7; v_gene: TRBV5-1; abundance: .; d_gene: TRBD1; CDR3aa: CASSAEDRGGYEQYF; CDR3nt: TGCGCCAGCAGCGCCGAGGACAGGGGAGGATACGAGCAGTACTTC
j_gene: TRBJ2-1; v_gene: TRBV6-5; abundance: .; d_gene: TRBD2; CDR3aa: CASSSGTSGRNEQFF; CDR3nt: TGTGCCAGCAGTTCCGGGACTAGCGGGAGGAATGAGCAGTTCTTC
j_gene: TRBJ1-1; v_gene: TRBV2; abundance: .; d_gene: TRBD1; CDR3aa: CASSEEGAVTEAFF; CDR3nt: TGTGCCAGCAGTGAAGAGGGGGCGGTCACTGAAGCTTTCTTT
j_gene: TRBJ2-3; v_gene: TRBV27; abundance: .; d_gene: .; CDR3aa: CASSREGWGTDTQYF; CDR3nt: TGTGCCAGCAGTCGCGAGGGCTGGGGAACAGATACGCAGTATTTT
j_gene: TRBJ2-7; v_gene: TRBV7-2; abundance: .; d_gene: TRBD2; CDR3aa: CASSGSGGGSYEQYF; CDR3nt: TGTGCCAGCAGTGGTAGCGGGGGGGGTTCCTACGAGCAGTACTTC
j_gene: TRBJ2-3; v_gene: TRBV4-2; abundance: .; d_gene: .; CDR3aa: CASSHPSGTDTQYF; CDR3nt: TGTGCCAGCAGCCACCCTAGCGGCACAGATACGCAGTATTTT
j_gene: TRBJ1-2; v_gene: TRBV10-3; abundance: .; d_gene: TRBD1; CDR3aa: CAIRTGTGAYGYTF; CDR3nt: TGTGCCATCAGGACCGGGACAGGGGCCTATGGCTACACCTTC
j_gene: TRBJ2-1; v_gene: TRBV15; abundance: .; d_gene: .; CDR3aa: CATSVWGGNEQFF; CDR3nt: TGTGCCACCAGCGTGTGGGGAGGAAATGAGCAGTTCTTC
j_gene: TRBJ1-2; v_gene: TRBV5-6; abundance: .; d_gene: .; CDR3aa: CASSGGLERGYTF; CDR3nt: TGTGCCAGCAGCGGAGGACTCGAGCGCGGCTACACCTTC
j_gene: TRBJ2-7; v_gene: TRBV18; abundance: .; d_gene: .; CDR3aa: CASSLTTGPVSYEQYF; CDR3nt: TGTGCCAGCTCACTTACTACAGGGCCAGTTTCCTACGAGCAGTACTTC
j_gene: TRBJ1-1; v_gene: TRBV2; abundance: .; d_gene: .; CDR3aa: CASSEARNTEAFF; CDR3nt: TGTGCCAGCAGTGAGGCCAGGAACACTGAAGCTTTCTTT
j_gene: TRBJ2-3; v_gene: TRBV7-8; abundance: .; d_gene: .; CDR3aa: CASSFEPDTQYF; CDR3nt: TGTGCCAGCAGCTTTGAGCCAGATACGCAGTATTTT
j_gene: TRBJ2-1; v_gene: TRBV7-2; abundance: .; d_gene: .; CDR3aa: CASSSSAWGGYDEQFF; CDR3nt: TGTGCCAGCAGCTCCTCTGCGTGGGGGGGCTACGATGAGCAGTTCTTC
j_gene: TRBJ2-1; v_gene: TRBV19; abundance: .; d_gene: TRBD1; CDR3aa: CASSQGTASSYNEQFF; CDR3nt: TGTGCCAGTAGTCAAGGGACAGCCAGCTCCTACAATGAGCAGTTCTTC
j_gene: TRBJ2-2; v_gene: TRBV27; abundance: .; d_gene: .; CDR3aa: CASSLRGRATGELFF; CDR3nt: TGTGCCAGCAGTTTAAGGGGGAGGGCCACCGGGGAGCTGTTTTTT
j_gene: TRBJ1-1; v_gene: TRBV7-9; abundance: .; d_gene: .; CDR3aa: CASSLSGGYTEAFF; CDR3nt: TGTGCCAGCAGCTTAAGTGGGGGGTACACTGAAGCTTTCTTT
j_gene: TRBJ2-5; v_gene: TRBV2; abundance: once; d_gene: TRBD1; CDR3aa: CASIGTEETQYF; CDR3nt: TGTGCCAGCATTGGGACAGAAGAGACCCAGTACTTC